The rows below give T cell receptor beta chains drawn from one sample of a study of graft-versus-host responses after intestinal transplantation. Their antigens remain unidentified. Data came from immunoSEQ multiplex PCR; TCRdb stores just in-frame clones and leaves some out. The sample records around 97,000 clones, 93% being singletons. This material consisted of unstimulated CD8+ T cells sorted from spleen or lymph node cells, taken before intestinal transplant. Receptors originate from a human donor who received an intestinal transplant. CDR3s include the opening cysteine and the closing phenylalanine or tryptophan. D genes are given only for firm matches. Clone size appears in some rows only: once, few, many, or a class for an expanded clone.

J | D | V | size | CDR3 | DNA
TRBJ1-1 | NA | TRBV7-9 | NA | CASRAGEYIEAFF | TGTGCCAGCAGAGCGGGGGAATACATTGAAGCTTTCTTT
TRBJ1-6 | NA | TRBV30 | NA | CAWSGGTRSSYNSPLHF | TGTGCCTGGAGCGGGGGGACCCGGAGCTCCTATAATTCACCCCTCCACTTT
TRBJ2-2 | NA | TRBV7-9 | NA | CASSSPTGPNTGELFF | TGTGCCAGCAGCTCCCCGACAGGTCCGAACACCGGGGAGCTGTTTTTT
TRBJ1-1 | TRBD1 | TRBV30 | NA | CAWSVSRGRVIMDTEAFF | TGTGCCTGGAGTGTTAGCAGGGGGCGGGTGATCATGGACACTGAAGCTTTCTTT
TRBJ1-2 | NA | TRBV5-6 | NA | CASSLDREYNYGYTF | TGTGCCAGCAGCTTGGACAGAGAGTACAACTATGGCTACACCTTC
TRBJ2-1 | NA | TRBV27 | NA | CASTTGGLHNEQFF | TGTGCCAGCACTACGGGGGGCCTACACAATGAGCAGTTCTTC
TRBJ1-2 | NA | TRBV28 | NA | CASSLLGGYGYTF | TGTGCCAGCAGTTTACTCGGGGGCTATGGCTACACCTTC
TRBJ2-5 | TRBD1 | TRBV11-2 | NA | CASSLGIVGTAQETQYF | TGTGCCAGCAGCTTAGGTATAGTGGGGACAGCACAAGAGACCCAGTACTTC
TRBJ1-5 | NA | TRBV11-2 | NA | CASSLGPGRNQPQHF | TGTGCCAGCAGCTTAGGTCCGGGGCGCAATCAGCCCCAGCATTTT
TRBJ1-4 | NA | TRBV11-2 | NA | CASSLAGGFNEKLFF | TGTGCCAGCAGCTTAGCGGGAGGCTTTAATGAAAAACTGTTTTTT
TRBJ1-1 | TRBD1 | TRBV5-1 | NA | CASSPGTGGSKTEAFF | TGCGCCAGCAGCCCTGGGACAGGGGGCTCAAAAACTGAAGCTTTCTTT
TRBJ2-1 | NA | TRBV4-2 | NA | CASSAPPGAYNEQFF | TGTGCCAGCAGCGCCCCCCCGGGGGCCTACAATGAGCAGTTCTTC
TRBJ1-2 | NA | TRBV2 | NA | CASSGAGSYRNYGYTF | TGTGCCAGCAGTGGGGCTGGTTCCTATCGTAACTATGGCTACACCTTC
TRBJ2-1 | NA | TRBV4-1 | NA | CASSQAGSSYNEQFF | TGCGCCAGCAGCCAAGCAGGGAGCTCCTACAATGAGCAGTTCTTC
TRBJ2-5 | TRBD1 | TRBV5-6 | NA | CASSPGQGAVETQYF | TGTGCCAGCAGCCCGGGACAGGGGGCGGTAGAGACCCAGTACTTC
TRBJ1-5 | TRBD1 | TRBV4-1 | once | CASSKEPGTDGYSNQPQHF | TGCGCCAGCAGCAAGGAACCCGGGACAGATGGGTATAGCAATCAGCCCCAGCATTTT
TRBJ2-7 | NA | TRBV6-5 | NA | CASSKQGPYSYEQYF | TGTGCCAGCAGTAAGCAAGGCCCCTATTCCTACGAGCAGTACTTC
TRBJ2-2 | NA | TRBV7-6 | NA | CASSSPPTGELFF | TGTGCCAGCAGCTCCCCTCCGACCGGGGAGCTGTTTTTT
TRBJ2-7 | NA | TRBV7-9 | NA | CASSSHNEQYF | TGTGCCAGCAGTTCCCACAACGAGCAGTACTTC
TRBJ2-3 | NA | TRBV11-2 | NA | CASSTNRADTQYF | TGTGCCAGCAGCACCAACAGGGCAGATACGCAGTATTTT
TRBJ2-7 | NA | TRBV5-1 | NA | CASSLGGGNYEQYF | TGCGCCAGCAGCTTGGGGGGGGGCAACTACGAGCAGTACTTC
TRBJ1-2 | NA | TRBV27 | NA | CASSLSPGGGYTF | TGTGCCAGCAGTTTATCGCCGGGAGGTGGCTACACCTTC
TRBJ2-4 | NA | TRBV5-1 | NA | CASSLDVSGSEGIQYF | TGCGCCAGCAGCTTGGATGTCTCAGGTTCGGAGGGCATTCAGTACTTC
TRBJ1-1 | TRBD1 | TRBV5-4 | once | CASSPDRGFTEAFF | TGTGCCAGCAGCCCTGACAGGGGATTCACTGAAGCTTTCTTT
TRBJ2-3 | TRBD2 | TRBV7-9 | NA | CASSLGGGPTDTQYF | TGTGCCAGCAGCTTAGGGGGGGGACCCACAGATACGCAGTATTTT
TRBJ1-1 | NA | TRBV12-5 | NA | CASGLVLVGAREGDTEAFF | TGTGCTAGTGGTTTGGTACTCGTAGGGGCTAGGGAGGGGGACACTGAAGCTTTCTTT
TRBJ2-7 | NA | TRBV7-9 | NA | CAGIGGLDEQYF | TGTGCCGGCATCGGGGGTCTGGACGAGCAGTACTTC
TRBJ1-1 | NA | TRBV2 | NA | CASSRGYGNTEAFF | TGTGCCAGTAGCAGGGGCTACGGGAACACTGAAGCTTTCTTT
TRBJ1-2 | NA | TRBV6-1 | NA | CASSFQGDYGYTF | TGTGCCAGCAGTTTCCAGGGAGACTATGGCTACACCTTC
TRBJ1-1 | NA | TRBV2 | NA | CASDLTANTEAFF | TGTGCCAGCGATTTGACAGCAAACACTGAAGCTTTCTTT
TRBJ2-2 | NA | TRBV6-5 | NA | CASSYHRGSGELFF | TGTGCCAGCAGTTACCATCGGGGAAGCGGGGAGCTGTTTTTT
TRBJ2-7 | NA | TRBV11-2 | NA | CASSLDQGYEQYF | TGTGCCAGCAGCTTAGATCAGGGGTACGAGCAGTACTTC
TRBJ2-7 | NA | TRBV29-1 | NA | CSVDGDKGGTYEQYF | TGCAGCGTTGACGGCGACAAGGGTGGCACCTACGAGCAGTACTTC
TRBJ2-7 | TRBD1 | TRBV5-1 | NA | CASSRRDRVYEQYF | TGCGCCAGCAGCAGACGGGACAGGGTCTACGAGCAGTACTTC
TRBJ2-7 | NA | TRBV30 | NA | CAWSSTFPAYEQYF | TGTGCCTGGAGTTCTACTTTCCCCGCCTACGAGCAGTACTTC
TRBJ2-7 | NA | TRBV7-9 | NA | CASSSRGTYEQYF | TGTGCCAGCAGCTCCAGGGGTACCTACGAGCAGTACTTC
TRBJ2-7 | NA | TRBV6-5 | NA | CASSPRGGSYEQYF | TGTGCCAGCAGTCCCAGGGGAGGTTCCTACGAGCAGTACTTC
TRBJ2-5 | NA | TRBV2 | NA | CASGWDQTKEGETQYF | TGTGCCAGCGGGTGGGACCAAACTAAAGAGGGAGAGACCCAGTACTTC
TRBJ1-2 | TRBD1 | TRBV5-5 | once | CASSGSGGAGYGYTF | TGTGCCAGCAGCGGATCAGGGGGCGCAGGCTATGGCTACACCTTC
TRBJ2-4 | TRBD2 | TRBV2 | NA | CASSEASRLARGQNIQYF | TGTGCCAGCAGTGAAGCCTCAAGACTAGCGCGGGGCCAAAACATTCAGTACTTC
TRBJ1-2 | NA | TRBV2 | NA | CASRRRDGTNYGYTF | TGTGCCAGCAGGAGAAGGGACGGGACAAACTATGGCTACACCTTC
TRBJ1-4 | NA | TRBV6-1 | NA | CASRREKLFF | TGTGCCAGCAGACGTGAAAAACTGTTTTTT
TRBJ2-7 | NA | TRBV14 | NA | CASSQVGPYEQYF | TGTGCCAGCAGCCAAGTGGGACCCTACGAGCAGTACTTC
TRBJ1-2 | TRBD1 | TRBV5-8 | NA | CASSYLPGTGDGYTF | TGTGCCAGCAGCTATCTACCGGGGACAGGAGATGGCTACACCTTC
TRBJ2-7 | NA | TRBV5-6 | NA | CASSLARGRRADDYEQYF | TGTGCCAGCAGCTTGGCCAGGGGCCGCAGGGCTGACGACTACGAGCAGTACTTC
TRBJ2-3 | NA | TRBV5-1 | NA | CASASETDTQYF | TGCGCCAGCGCTAGCGAAACAGATACGCAGTATTTT
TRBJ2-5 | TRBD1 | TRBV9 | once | CASSVEDRGLETQYF | TGTGCCAGCAGCGTAGAAGACAGGGGGCTTGAGACCCAGTACTTC
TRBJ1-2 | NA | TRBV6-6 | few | CAIGGQFYGYTF | TGTGCCATCGGAGGACAGTTCTATGGCTACACCTTC